The next 22 T cell receptor beta chains were all read from a single sample in a study of shared clonotypes between healthy human individuals. Produced via immunoSEQ multiplex PCR; TCRdb's table is partial and in-frame only. Of a few million clones detected, 90% to 95% appear once; the ten largest clones hold about 0.13%. The material sequenced was naive CD4+ T cells sorted from blood. Subset here: CD45RA+ positively selected. The receptors derive from a man younger than 35 in good health.

The chain combines TRBV6-5 with TRBJ1-1; TRBD1 is a possible D gene (6 bases). The germline V and J ends were trimmed by 0 bases and 4 bases, with 12 bases remaining between them. Germline V gene lookup returns CDR1 MNHEY and CDR2 SVGAGI. The CDR3 sequence is 15 residues long. CDR3 nucleotide sequence: TGTGCCAGCAGTTACTCGGGGGGGCTAAGCACTGAAGCTTTCTTT. This translates into CASSYSGGLSTEAFF.

The chain is built from TRBV10-3 and TRBJ1-4; D gene unclear. The V and J ends lost 3 bases and 4 bases respectively, with 12 bases between them. The CDR3 consists of 15 residues. CDR1 and CDR2 (germline): ENHRY, SYGVKD. CDR3 bases: TGTGCCATCAGTGAAGGAATAGGGATTAATGAAAAACTGTTTTTT. Translated: CAISEGIGINEKLFF.

The V and J genes are TRBV19 and TRBJ1-2; D is unresolved. V was shortened by 7 bases and J by 8 bases, with 14 bases between the two germline ends. The CDR3 has 12 amino acids. Germline loops: CDR1 LNHDA, CDR2 SQIVND (reference sequence). For the CDR3, the DNA is TGTGCCAGTAAGGGCCCGGGCAGGGGCTACACCTTC. It encodes CASKGPGRGYTF.

For this clone: Within the sample, other DNA sequences also encode this same CDR3. The chain recombines TRBV5-6 with TRBJ1-1; D not resolved. Per the germline V gene, CDR1 is SGHDT and CDR2 is YYEEEE. The CDR3 loop spans 14 amino acids. V shed 0 bases and J shed 0 bases, with 6 bases lying between them. DNA for the CDR3: TGTGCCAGCAGCTTGGGGCAGGTGAACACTGAAGCTTTCTTT. It codes for CASSLGQVNTEAFF.

This chain uses TRBV18 with TRBJ1-1; unclear D gene. V was shortened by 6 bases and J by 1 base, with 9 bases between the two germline ends. This CDR3 spans 13 amino acids. Germline CDR1 reads KGHSH; CDR2 reads LQKENI. The CDR3 region is CASSSDPNTEAFF. CDR3 bases: TGTGCCAGCTCGTCTGATCCGAACACTGAAGCTTTCTTT.

Comment on this clone: Other nucleotide sequences from this sample produce the same CDR3. CDR3 residues: CASSLEGPNQPQHF. CDR3 in DNA: TGCGCCAGCAGCCTTGAGGGACCCAATCAGCCCCAGCATTTT. The chain couples TRBV5-1 to TRBJ1-5, with D perhaps matching TRBD1 (5 bases). Trimming left V 4 bases short and J 3 bases short, with 11 bases between. CDR1 SGHRS and CDR2 YFSETQ come from the germline V gene. The CDR3 runs to 14 residues.

Concerning this clone itself: Other DNA sequences in this specimen translate into the identical CDR3. The chain employs TRBV18 and TRBJ1-4, with 9 bases lining up with TRBD1. The junction had 5 bases not matched to a gene; V was cut back by 6 bases and J by 6 bases. This CDR3 has 14 residues. CDR1 and CDR2 (germline): KGHSH, LQKENI. CDR3 amino acids: CASSPGTGYEKLFF. CDR3 nucleotides: TGTGCCAGCTCCCCAGGGACAGGGTATGAAAAACTGTTTTTT.

The rearrangement joins TRBV15 to TRBJ1-2; D is ambiguous. Trimming removed 7 bases at V and 2 bases at J, with 11 bases between. Looked up from germline, CDR1 is LNHNV and CDR2 is YYDKDF (reference sequence). The CDR3 loop spans 13 amino acids. This CDR3 is CATTRWMNYGYTF. CDR3 bases: TGTGCCACCACACGTTGGATGAACTATGGCTACACCTTC. The whole variable domain, filled in from reference TRBV15 and TRBJ1-2, reads DAMVIQNPRYQVTQFGKPVTLSCSQTLNHNVMYWYQQKSSQAPKLLFHYYDKDFNNEADTPDNFQSRRPNTSFCFLDIRSPGLGDTAMYLCATTRWMNYGYTFGSGTRLTVV.

The chain uses TRBV28 and TRBJ1-6; 8 nucleotides line up with TRBD1. Germline values: CDR1 MDHEN, CDR2 SYDVKM. This CDR3 contains 15 residues. The V gene end was trimmed by 4 bases and the J gene end by 5 bases; junction bases not matched to a gene: 4. The CDR3, as DNA: TGTGCCAGCAGTTCCCACAGGGGGAATAATTCACCCCTCCACTTT. It translates to CASSSHRGNNSPLHF.

The chain carries TRBV5-1 and TRBJ2-5, with D possibly TRBD2 on 6 matching bases. The J call could be wrong; TRBJ2-7 is a better fit for the DNA end. This CDR3 comprises 15 residues. Germline CDR1 SGHRS, CDR2 YFSETQ. CDR3 sequence (DNA): TGCGCCAGCAGCTTGGCATCCGGGGGAGGATACGAGCAGTACTTC. Translated: CASSLASGGGYEQYF.

This clone appeared a few times. Additional DNA sequences in this sample encode the identical CDR3. The rearrangement uses TRBV30 and TRBJ1-1; D is unclear. Germline loops: CDR1 GTSNPN, CDR2 SVGIG (reference sequence). The V end was cut by 0 bases, the J end by 4 bases, with 9 bases between. The CDR3 covers 13 residues. CDR3 protein: CAWSVQGSTEAFF. The CDR3 coding sequence is TGTGCCTGGAGTGTACAAGGGTCCACTGAAGCTTTCTTT.

V gene TRBV6-1 combines with J gene TRBJ2-7, with D possibly being TRBD1 (6 bases). CDR1 and CDR2 from the germline V gene are MNHNS and SASEGT. The CDR3 has 18 residues. With 0 bases removed from V and 2 bases from J, the gap between germline ends came to 20 bases. The chain's CDR3 is CASSEALAGDTAAYEQYF. In DNA form, the CDR3 reads TGTGCCAGCAGTGAAGCCCTTGCCGGGGACACCGCCGCCTACGAGCAGTACTTC.

The chain recombines TRBV19 with TRBJ2-2, with D possibly being TRBD2 (6 bases). The CDR3 spans 14 residues. Between the trimmed V and J ends, which lost 5 bases and 3 bases, there was a span of 10 bases. The germline V gene has CDR1 LNHDA and CDR2 SQIVND (reference sequence). The CDR3 sequence is CASSPGLDTGELFF. CDR3 DNA sequence: TGTGCCAGTAGTCCGGGACTTGACACCGGGGAGCTGTTTTTT.

The chain uses TRBV11-2 and TRBJ2-2; D possibly uses TRBD1 or TRBD2 (6 bases each). CDR1 SGHAT and CDR2 FQNNGV come from the germline V gene. The CDR3 is 15 residues long. Trimming took off 4 bases at V and 2 bases at J, with 11 bases between the two ends. This CDR3 is CASSYTGANTGELFF. The CDR3 coding sequence is TGTGCCAGCAGCTATACGGGGGCCAACACCGGGGAGCTGTTTTTT.

The chain combines TRBV6-5 with TRBJ2-7; TRBD2 is a possible D gene (5 bases). The CDR3 has 16 amino acids. CDR1 and CDR2 from the germline V gene are MNHEY and SVGAGI. V was pared by 0 bases and J by 0 bases, with 12 bases between. CDR3 sequence reads: CASSYSAKTTSYEQYF. The CDR3, as DNA: TGTGCCAGCAGTTACTCCGCTAAGACTACCTCCTACGAGCAGTACTTC.

The rearrangement uses TRBV29-1 and TRBJ2-7; 11 positions agree with TRBD1. The trim removed 4 bases at V and 6 bases at J, leaving 11 bases unmatched. Looked up from germline, CDR1 is SQVTM and CDR2 is ANQGSEA. CDR3 length equals 15 residues. CDR3 sequence (DNA): TGCAGCGTTGTACCATGGACAGGGGGCGAAATCGAGCAGTACTTC. It is translated as CSVVPWTGGEIEQYF.

With regard to this clone: This same CDR3 is encoded by further DNA sequences in the sample. V gene TRBV4-1 combines with J gene TRBJ2-1; 7 bases match TRBD2. Trimming at V came to 4 bases and at J to 4 bases, leaving 7 bases not matched to a gene. Germline loops: CDR1 MGHRA, CDR2 YSYEKL. The CDR3 runs to 15 residues. This CDR3 reads CASSPPSGGYNEQFF. CDR3 coding DNA: TGCGCCAGCAGCCCCCCCTCCGGGGGGTACAATGAGCAGTTCTTC.

V is TRBV20-1 and J is TRBJ2-7; D gene ambiguous. CDR3 size: 11 residues. Per germline, CDR1 DFQATT and CDR2 SNEGSKA (reference sequence). The V end was cut by 6 bases, the J end by 3 bases, with 9 bases between. CDR3 sequence (DNA): TGCAGTGCCGCCACTATCTACGAGCAGTACTTC. This gives the protein CSAATIYEQYF.

The rearrangement joins TRBV10-1 to TRBJ2-7; 8 positions agree with TRBD2. V trimming: 0 bases; J trimming: 5 bases; junction bases outside the gene matches: 3. CDR3 length equals 14 residues. Per the germline V gene, CDR1 is WNHNN and CDR2 is SYGVQD (reference sequence). The CDR3 DNA reads TGCGCCAGCAGTGAGTCAGGGACTAGAGACGAGCAGTACTTC. The encoded protein is CASSESGTRDEQYF.

The chain joins TRBV5-4 to TRBJ1-1, with D possibly TRBD1 on 6 matching bases. The germline V and J ends were trimmed by 3 bases and 0 bases, with 12 bases remaining between them. This CDR3 region has 15 residues. The germline V gene encodes CDR1 SGHNT and CDR2 YYREEE (reference sequence). As DNA, the CDR3 is TGTGCCAGCAGCTCGGGGGACATATTGAACACTGAAGCTTTCTTT. This codes for CASSSGDILNTEAFF. Full variable domain (remainder filled in from reference TRBV5-4 and TRBJ1-1): ETGVTQSPTHLIKTRGQQVTLRCSSQSGHNTVSWYQQALGQGPQFIFQYYREEENGRGNFPPRFSGLQFPNYSSELNVNALELDDSALYLCASSSGDILNTEAFFGQGTRLTVV.

The genes are TRBV18 and TRBJ2-3; 9 bases line up with TRBD2. This CDR3 has 16 residues. The ends lost 3 bases at V and 1 base at J; junction bases unmatched: 5. Germline loops: CDR1 KGHSH, CDR2 LQKENI. The CDR3 DNA follows: TGTGCCAGCTCACCGGGAGCGGGAGGCGGCACAGATACGCAGTATTTT. Translating it yields CASSPGAGGGTDTQYF.

Only one count was recorded for this clone. The same CDR3 arises from other DNA sequences in this sample as well. This chain links TRBV30 with TRBJ2-6; a possible D gene is TRBD1 (6 bases). From germline, CDR1 is GTSNPN and CDR2 SVGIG (reference sequence). The CDR3 covers 15 residues. V gave up 3 bases and J gave up 1 base, with 10 bases separating them. CDR3 DNA sequence: TGTGCCTGGAGCCGAGGGGGATCTGGGGCCAACGTCCTGACTTTC. This gives the protein CAWSRGGSGANVLTF.